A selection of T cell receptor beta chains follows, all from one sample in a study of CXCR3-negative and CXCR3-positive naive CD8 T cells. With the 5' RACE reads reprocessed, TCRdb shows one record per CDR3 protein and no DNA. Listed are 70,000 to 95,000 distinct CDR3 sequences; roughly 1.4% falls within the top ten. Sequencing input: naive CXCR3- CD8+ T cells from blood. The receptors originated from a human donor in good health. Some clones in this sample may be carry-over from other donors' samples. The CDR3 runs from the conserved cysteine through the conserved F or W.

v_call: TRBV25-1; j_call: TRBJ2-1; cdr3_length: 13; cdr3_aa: CASSEFGRYEQFF
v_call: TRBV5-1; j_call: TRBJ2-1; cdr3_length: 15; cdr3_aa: CASSFDRGSYNEQFF
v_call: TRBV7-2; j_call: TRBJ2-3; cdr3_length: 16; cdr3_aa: CASSLGASGPLDTQYF
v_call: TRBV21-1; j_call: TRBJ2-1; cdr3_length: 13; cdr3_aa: CASSKVSTRRQFF
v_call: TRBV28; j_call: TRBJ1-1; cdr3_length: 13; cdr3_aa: CASRAGWNTEAFF
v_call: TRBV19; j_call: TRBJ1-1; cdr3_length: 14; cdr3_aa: CASTVGRGNTEAFF
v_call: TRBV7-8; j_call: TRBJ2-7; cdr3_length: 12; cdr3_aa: CASSWTDYEQYF
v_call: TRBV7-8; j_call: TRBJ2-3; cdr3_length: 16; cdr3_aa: CASSLVGTSATDKQYF
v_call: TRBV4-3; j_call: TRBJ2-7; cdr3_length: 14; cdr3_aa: CASSKDRAPYEQYF
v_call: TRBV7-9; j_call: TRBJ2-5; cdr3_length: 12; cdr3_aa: CASRDAGTAQYF
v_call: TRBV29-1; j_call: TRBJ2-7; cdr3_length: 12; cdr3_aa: CSVEEGGDEQYF
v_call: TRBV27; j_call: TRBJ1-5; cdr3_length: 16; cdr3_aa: CASSLAGGASNQPQHF
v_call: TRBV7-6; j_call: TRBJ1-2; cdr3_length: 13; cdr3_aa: CASRAQDNYGYTF
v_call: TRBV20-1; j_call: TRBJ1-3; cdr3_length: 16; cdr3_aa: CSARGEWGTGGNTIYF
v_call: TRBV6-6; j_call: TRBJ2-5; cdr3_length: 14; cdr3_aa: CASSRDRGAETQYF
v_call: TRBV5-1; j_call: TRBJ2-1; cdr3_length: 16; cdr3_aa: CASSLSSGGPYNEQFF
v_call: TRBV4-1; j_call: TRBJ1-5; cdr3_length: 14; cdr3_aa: CASSQQGPRTPQHF
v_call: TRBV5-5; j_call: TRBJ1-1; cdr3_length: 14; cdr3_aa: CASSLGEANTEAFF
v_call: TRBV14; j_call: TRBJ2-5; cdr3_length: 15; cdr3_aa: CASSQFRDNQETQYF
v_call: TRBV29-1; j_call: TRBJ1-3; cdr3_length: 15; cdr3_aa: CSVEAGDSSGNTIYF
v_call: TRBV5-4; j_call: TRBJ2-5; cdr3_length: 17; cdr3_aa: CASSLIFTSDNQETQYF
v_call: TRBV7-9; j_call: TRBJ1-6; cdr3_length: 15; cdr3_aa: CASSFPAGGRSPLHF
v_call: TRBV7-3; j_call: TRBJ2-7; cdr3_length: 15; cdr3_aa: CASSPDSRASYEQYF
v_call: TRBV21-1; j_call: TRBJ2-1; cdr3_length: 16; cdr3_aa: CASSKVGGQGLDEQFF
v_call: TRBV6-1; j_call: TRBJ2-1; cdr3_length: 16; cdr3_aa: CASSEWGQEGYNEQFF
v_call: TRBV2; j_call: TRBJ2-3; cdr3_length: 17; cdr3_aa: CASSDVRREPSTDTQYF
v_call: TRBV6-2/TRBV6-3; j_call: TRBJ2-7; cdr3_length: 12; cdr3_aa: CASSQLSYEQYF
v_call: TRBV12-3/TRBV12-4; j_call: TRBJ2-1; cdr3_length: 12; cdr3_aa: CASSLPWNEQFF
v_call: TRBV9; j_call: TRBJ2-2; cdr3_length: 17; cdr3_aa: CASSADPSGVNTGELFF
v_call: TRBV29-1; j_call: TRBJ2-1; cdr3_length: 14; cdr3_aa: CSVERPPMGYEQFF
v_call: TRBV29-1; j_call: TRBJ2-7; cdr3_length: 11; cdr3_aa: CSVGSLGEQYF